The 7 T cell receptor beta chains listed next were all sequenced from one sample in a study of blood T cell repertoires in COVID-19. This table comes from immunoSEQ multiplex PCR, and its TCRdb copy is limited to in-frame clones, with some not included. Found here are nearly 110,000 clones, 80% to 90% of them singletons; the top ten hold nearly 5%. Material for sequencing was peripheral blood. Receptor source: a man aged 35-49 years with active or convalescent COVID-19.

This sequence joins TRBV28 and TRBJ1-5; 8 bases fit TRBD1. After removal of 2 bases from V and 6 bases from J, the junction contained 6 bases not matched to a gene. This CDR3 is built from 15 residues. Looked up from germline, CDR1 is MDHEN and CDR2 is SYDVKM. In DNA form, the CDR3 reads TGTGCCAGCAGTTTACCTACAGGGGGTAGTCAGCCCCAGCATTTT. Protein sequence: CASSLPTGGSQPQHF.

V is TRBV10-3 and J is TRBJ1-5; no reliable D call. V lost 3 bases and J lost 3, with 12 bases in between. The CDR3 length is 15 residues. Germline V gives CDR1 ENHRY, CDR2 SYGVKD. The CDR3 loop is CAISDSGGNNQPQHF. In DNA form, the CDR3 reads TGTGCCATCAGTGATTCAGGTGGTAACAATCAGCCCCAGCATTTT.

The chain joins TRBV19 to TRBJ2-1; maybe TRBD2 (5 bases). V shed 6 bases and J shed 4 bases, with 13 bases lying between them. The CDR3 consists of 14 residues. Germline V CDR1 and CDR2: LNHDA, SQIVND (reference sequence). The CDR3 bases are TGTGCCAGTAGGGAAACTAGTGGGTACAATGAGCAGTTCTTC. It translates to CASRETSGYNEQFF.

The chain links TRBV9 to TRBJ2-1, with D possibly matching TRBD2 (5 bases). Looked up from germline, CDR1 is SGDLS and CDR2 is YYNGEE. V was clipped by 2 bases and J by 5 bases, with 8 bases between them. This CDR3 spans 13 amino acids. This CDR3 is CASSVMTNNEQFF. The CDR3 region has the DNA TGTGCCAGCAGCGTTATGACTAACAATGAGCAGTTCTTC.

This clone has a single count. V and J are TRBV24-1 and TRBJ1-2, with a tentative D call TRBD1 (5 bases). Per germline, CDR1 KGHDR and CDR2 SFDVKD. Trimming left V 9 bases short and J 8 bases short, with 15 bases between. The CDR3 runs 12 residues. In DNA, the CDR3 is TGTGCCACCGAGGAGCAGGGAGGAGGCTACACCTTC. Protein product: CATEEQGGGYTF.

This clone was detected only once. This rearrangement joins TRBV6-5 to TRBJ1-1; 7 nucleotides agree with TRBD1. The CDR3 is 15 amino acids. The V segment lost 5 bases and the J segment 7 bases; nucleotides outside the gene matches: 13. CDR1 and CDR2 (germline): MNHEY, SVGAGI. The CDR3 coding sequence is TGTGCCAGCAGTAAGCCACAGGGGCTAGGGGATGAAGCTTTCTTT. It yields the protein CASSKPQGLGDEAFF.

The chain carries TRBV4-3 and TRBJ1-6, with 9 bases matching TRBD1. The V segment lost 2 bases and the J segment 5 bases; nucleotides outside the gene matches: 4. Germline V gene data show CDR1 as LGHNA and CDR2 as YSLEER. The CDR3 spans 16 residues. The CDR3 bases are TGCGCCAGCAGCCAACGCCGGGACAGGGATAATTCACCCCTCCACTTT. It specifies CASSQRRDRDNSPLHF.